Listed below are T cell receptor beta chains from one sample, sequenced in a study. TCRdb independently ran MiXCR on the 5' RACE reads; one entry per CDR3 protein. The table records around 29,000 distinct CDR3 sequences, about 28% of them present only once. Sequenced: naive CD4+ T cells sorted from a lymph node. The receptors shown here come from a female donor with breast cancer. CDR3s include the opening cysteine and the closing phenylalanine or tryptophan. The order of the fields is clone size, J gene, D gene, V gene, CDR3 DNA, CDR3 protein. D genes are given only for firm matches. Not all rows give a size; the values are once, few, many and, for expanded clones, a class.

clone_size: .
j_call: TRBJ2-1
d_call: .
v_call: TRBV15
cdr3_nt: TGTGCCACCAGCAGGGATAGGGACCACTACCGAGGGAATGAACAGTTCTTC
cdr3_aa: CATSRDRDHYRGNEQFF

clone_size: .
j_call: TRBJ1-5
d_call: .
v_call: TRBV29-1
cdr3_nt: TGCAGCGTTTACATCAGGGGTCAGCCCCAGCATTTT
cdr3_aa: CSVYIRGQPQHF

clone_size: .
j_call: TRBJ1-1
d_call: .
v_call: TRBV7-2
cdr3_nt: TGTGCCAGCAGCTTTCCGACTAGGGAGGCTGAAGCTTTCTTT
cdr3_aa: CASSFPTREAEAFF

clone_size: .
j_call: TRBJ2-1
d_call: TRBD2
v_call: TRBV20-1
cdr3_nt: TGCAGTGCTCCCAAAAGTCTAGCGGGGCACAATGAGCAGTTCTTC
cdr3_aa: CSAPKSLAGHNEQFF

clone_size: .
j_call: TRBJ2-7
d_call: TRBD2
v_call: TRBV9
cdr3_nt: TGTGCCAGCAGCCCTACTAGCGAGAAGTACGAGCAGTACTTC
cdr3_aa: CASSPTSEKYEQYF

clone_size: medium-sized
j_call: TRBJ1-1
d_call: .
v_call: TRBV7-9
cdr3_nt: TGTGCCAGCAGCTTAATGGCCGGGGCCGACCCATCCACTGAAGCTTTCTTT
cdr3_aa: CASSLMAGADPSTEAFF

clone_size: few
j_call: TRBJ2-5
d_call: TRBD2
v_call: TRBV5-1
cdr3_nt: TGCGCCAGCAGCTCCCAAATAGCGGGAGTCGGAGAGACCCAGTACTTC
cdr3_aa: CASSSQIAGVGETQYF

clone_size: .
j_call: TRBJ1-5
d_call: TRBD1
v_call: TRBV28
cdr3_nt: TGTACCAGCAGGTTAGGGACAGGGTTTCGGAGCAATCAGCCCCAGCATTTT
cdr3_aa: CTSRLGTGFRSNQPQHF

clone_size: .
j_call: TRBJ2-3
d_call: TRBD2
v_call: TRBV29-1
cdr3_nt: TGCAGCGTTTCTCTAGCGGCCGATACGCAGTATTTT
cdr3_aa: CSVSLAADTQYF

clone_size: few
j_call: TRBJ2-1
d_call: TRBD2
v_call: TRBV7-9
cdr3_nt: TGTGCCAGCAGCTCCGGGACTAGGGGCGGTGAGCAGTTCTTC
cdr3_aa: CASSSGTRGGEQFF

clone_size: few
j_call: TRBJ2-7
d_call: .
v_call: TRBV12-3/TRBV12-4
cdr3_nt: TGTGCCAGCAGTTTTCCAGCGGATGCCTACGAGCAGTACTTC
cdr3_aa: CASSFPADAYEQYF

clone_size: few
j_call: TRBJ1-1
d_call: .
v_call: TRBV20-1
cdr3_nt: TGCAGTGCACCAACATGGGCGCGAGCTTTCTTT
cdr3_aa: CSAPTWARAFF

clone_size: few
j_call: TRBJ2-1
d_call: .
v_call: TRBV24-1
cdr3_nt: TGTGCCACCAGTGACCGTCAGGGGATCGATGAGCAGTTCTTC
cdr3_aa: CATSDRQGIDEQFF

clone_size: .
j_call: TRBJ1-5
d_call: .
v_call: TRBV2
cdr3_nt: TGTGCCAGCAACGAGTATATTGGCAATCAGCCCCAGCATTTT
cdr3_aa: CASNEYIGNQPQHF

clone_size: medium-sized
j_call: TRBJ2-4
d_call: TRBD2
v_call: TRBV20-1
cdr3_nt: TGCAGTGCGCGGACTAGCGGGAGGGGCAAAAACATTCAGTACTTC
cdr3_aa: CSARTSGRGKNIQYF

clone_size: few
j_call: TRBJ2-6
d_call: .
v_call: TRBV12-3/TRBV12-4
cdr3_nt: TGTGCCAGCAGTTGGACCGGAACCGGCGGCTCTGGGGCCAACGTCCTGACTTTC
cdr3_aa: CASSWTGTGGSGANVLTF